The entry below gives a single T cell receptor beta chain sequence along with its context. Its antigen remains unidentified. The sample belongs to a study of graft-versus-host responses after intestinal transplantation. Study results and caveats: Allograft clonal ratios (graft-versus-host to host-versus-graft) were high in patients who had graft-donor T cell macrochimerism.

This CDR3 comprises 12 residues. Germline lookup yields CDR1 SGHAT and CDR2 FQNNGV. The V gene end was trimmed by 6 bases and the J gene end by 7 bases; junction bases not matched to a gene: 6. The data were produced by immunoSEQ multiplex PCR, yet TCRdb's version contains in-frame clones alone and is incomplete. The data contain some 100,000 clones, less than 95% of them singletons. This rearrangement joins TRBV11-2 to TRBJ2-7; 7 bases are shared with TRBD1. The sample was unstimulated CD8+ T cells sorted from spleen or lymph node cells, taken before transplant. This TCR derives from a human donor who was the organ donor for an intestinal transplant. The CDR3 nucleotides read TGTGCCAGCAGTTTTACAGGGGTAGAGCAGTACTTC. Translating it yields CASSFTGVEQYF.